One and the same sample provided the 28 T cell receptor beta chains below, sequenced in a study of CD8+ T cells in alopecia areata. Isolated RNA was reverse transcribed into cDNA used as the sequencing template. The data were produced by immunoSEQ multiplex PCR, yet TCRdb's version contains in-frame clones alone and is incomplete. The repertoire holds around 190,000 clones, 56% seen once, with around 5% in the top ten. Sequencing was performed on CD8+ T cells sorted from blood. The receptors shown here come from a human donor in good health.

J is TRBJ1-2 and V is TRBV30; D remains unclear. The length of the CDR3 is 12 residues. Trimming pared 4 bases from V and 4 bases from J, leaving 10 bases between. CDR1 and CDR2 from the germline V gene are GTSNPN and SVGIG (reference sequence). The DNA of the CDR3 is TGTGCCTGGACGGAGGGAGGCTATGGCTACACCTTC. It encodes CAWTEGGYGYTF.

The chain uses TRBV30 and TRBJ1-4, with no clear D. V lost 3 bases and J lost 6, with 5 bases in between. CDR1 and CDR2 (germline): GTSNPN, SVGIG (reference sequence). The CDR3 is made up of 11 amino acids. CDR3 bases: TGTGCCTGGAGCCCTGATGAAAAACTGTTTTTT. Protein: CAWSPDEKLFF.

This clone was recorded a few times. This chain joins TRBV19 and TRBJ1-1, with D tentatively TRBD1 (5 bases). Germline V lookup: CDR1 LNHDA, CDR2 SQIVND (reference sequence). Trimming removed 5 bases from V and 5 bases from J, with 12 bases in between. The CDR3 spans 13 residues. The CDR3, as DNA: TGTGCCAGTAGTTTCCTGGGGGTAACTGAAGCTTTCTTT. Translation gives CASSFLGVTEAFF.

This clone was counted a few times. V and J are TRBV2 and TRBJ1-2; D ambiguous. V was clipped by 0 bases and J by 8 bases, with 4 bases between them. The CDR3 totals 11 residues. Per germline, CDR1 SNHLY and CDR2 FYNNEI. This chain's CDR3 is CASSEAWGYTF. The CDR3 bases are TGTGCCAGCAGTGAAGCCTGGGGCTACACCTTC.

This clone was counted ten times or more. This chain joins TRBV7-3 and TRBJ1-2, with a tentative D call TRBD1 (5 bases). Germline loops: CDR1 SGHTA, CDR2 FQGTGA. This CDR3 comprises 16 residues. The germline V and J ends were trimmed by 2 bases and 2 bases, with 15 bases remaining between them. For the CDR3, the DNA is TGTGCCAGCAGCTTAGGGGGAGGGGTCGGCAACTATGGCTACACCTTC. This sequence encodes CASSLGGGVGNYGYTF.

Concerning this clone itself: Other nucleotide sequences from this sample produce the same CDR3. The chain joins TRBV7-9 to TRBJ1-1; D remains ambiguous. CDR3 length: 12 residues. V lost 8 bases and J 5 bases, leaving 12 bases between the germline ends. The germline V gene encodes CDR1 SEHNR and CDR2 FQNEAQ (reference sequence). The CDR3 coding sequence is TGTGCCAGCTCCCCGGGAGGAACTGAAGCTTTCTTT. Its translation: CASSPGGTEAFF. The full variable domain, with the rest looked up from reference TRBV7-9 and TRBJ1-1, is DTGVSQNPRHKITKRGQNVTFRCDPISEHNRLYWYRQTLGQGPEFLTYFQNEAQLEKSRLLSDRFSAERPKGSFSTLEIQRTEQGDSAMYLCASSPGGTEAFFGQGTRLTVV.

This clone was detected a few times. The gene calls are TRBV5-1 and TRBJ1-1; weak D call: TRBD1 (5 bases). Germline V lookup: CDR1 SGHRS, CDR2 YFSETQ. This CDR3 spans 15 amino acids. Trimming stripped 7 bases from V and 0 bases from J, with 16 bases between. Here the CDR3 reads CASRPGPNLNTEAFF. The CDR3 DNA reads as TGCGCCAGCCGACCGGGACCCAATTTGAACACTGAAGCTTTCTTT.

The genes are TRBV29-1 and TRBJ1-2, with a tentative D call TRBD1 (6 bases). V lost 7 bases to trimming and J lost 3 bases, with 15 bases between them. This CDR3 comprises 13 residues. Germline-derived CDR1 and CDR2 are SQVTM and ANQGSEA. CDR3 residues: CSAVRGQDYGYTF. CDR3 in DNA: TGCAGCGCCGTTAGGGGACAAGACTATGGCTACACCTTC.

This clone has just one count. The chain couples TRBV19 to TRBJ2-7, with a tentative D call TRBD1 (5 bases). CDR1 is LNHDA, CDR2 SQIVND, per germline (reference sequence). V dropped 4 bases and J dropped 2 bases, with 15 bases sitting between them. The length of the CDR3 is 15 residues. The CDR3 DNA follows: TGTGCCAGTAGTAGTAGGGGTATTAAGCCCTACGAGCAGTACTTC. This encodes CASSSRGIKPYEQYF.

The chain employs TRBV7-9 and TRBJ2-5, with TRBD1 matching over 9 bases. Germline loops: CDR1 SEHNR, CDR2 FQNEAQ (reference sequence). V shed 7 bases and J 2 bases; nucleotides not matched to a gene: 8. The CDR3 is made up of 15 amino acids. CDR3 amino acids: CASKAIGTGQETQYF. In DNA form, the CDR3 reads TGTGCCAGCAAAGCCATAGGGACAGGGCAAGAGACCCAGTACTTC. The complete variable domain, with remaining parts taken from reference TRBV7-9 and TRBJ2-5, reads DTGVSQNPRHKITKRGQNVTFRCDPISEHNRLYWYRQTLGQGPEFLTYFQNEAQLEKSRLLSDRFSAERPKGSFSTLEIQRTEQGDSAMYLCASKAIGTGQETQYFGPGTRLLVL.

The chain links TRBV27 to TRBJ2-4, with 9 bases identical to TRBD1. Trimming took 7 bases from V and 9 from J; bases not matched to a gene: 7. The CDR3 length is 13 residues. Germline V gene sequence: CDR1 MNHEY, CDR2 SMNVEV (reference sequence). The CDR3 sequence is CASIPGQGGIQYF. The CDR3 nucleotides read TGTGCCAGCATCCCGGGACAGGGCGGCATTCAGTACTTC.

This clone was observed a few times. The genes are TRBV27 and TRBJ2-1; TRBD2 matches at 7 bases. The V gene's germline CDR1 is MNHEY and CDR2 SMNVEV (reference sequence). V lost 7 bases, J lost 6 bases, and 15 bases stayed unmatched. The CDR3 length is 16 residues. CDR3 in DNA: TGTGCCAGCAATAGATGGGATGGGGGGGTCTTCAATGAGCAGTTCTTC. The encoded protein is CASNRWDGGVFNEQFF.

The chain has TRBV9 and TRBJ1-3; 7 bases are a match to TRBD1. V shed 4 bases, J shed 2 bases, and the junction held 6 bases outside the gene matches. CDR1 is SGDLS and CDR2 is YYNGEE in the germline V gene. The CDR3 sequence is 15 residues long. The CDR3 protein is CASSLRGQPGNTIYF. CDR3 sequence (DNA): TGTGCCAGCAGCCTAAGGGGGCAACCTGGAAACACCATATATTTT.

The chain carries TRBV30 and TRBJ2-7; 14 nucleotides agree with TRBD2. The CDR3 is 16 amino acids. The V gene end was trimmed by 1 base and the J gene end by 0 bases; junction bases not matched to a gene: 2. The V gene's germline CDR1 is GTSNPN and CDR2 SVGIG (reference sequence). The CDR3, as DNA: TGTGCCTGGAGTGGACTAGCGGGGGGGAGCTCCTACGAGCAGTACTTC. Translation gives CAWSGLAGGSSYEQYF.

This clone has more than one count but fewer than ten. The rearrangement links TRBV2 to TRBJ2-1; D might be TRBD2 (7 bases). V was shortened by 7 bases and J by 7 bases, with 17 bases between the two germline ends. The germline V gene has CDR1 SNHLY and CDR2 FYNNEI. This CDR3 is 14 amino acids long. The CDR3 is CASMRGGPGNEQFF. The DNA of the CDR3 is TGTGCCAGCATGCGCGGGGGCCCGGGGAATGAGCAGTTCTTC.

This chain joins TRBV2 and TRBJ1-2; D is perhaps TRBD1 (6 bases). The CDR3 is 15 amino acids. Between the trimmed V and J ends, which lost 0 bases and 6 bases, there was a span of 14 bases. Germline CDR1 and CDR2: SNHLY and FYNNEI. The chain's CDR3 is CASSEAAGTRNGYTF. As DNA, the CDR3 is TGTGCCAGCAGTGAAGCGGCGGGGACAAGGAATGGCTACACCTTC.

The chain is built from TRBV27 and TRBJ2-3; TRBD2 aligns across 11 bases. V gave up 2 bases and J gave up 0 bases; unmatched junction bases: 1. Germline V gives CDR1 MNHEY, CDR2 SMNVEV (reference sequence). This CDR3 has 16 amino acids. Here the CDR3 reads CASSLGTSGSTDTQYF. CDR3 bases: TGTGCCAGCAGTTTAGGGACTAGCGGTAGCACAGATACGCAGTATTTT.

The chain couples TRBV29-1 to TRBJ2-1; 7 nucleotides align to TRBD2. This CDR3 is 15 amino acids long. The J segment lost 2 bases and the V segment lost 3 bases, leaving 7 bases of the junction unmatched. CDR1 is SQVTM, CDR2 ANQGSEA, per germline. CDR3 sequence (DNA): TGCAGCGTTGAGCTTGCGGGGGAACCCTACAATGAGCAGTTCTTC. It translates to CSVELAGEPYNEQFF.

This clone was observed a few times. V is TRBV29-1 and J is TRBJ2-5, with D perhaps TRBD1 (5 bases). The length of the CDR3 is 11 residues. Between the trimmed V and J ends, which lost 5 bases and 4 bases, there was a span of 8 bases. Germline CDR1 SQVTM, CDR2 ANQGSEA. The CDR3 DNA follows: TGCAGCGTTTTTGGGGCAGAGACCCAGTACTTC. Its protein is CSVFGAETQYF.

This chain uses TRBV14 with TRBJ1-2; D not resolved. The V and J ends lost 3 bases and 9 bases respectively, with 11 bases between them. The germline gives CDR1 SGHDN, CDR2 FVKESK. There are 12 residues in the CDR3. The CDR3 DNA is TGTGCCAGCAGCCATGACTTTCGAAGCTACACCTTC. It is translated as CASSHDFRSYTF. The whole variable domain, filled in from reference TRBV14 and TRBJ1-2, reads EAGVTQFPSHSVIEKGQTVTLRCDPISGHDNLYWYRRVMGKEIKFLLHFVKESKQDESGMPNNRFLAERTGGTYSTLKVQPAELEDSGVYFCASSHDFRSYTFGSGTRLTVV.

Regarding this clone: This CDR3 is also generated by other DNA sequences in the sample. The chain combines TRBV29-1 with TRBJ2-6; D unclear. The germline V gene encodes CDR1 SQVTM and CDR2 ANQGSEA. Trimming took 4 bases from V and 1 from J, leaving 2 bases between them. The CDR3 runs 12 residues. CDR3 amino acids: CSVGSGANVLTF. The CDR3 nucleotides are TGCAGCGTTGGGTCTGGGGCCAACGTCCTGACTTTC.

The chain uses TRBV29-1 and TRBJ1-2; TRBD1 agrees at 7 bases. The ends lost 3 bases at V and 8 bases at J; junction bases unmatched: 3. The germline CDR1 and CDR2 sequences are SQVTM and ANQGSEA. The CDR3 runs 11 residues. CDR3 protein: CSVDRGGGYTF. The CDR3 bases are TGCAGCGTTGACAGGGGGGGCGGCTACACCTTC.

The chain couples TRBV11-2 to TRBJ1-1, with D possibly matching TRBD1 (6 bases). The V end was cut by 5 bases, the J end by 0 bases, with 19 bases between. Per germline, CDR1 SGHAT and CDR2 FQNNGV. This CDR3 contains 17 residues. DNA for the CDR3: TGTGCCAGCAGCGTACCGTGGACAGAAACTATGAACACTGAAGCTTTCTTT. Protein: CASSVPWTETMNTEAFF.

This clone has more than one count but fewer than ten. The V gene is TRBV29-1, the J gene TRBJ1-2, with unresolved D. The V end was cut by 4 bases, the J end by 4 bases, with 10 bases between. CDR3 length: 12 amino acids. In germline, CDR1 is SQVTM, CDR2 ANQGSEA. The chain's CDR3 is CSVVGNSYGYTF. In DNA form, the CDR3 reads TGCAGCGTTGTAGGGAACAGCTATGGCTACACCTTC.

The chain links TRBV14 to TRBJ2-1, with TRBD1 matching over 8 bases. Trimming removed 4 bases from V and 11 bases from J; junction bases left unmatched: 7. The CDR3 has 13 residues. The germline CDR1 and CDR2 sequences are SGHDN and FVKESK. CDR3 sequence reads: CASSRVGQGKQFF. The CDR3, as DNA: TGTGCCAGCAGCCGGGTCGGACAGGGCAAGCAGTTCTTC.

DNA of the CDR3: TGTGCCAGCAGAAAGACAGGGTACCAAGAGACCCAGTACTTC. This codes for CASRKTGYQETQYF. The genes are TRBV27 and TRBJ2-5; 7 bases line up with TRBD1. The V gene end was trimmed by 6 bases and the J gene end by 0 bases; junction bases not matched to a gene: 4. CDR3 length: 14 residues. Germline values: CDR1 MNHEY, CDR2 SMNVEV (reference sequence).

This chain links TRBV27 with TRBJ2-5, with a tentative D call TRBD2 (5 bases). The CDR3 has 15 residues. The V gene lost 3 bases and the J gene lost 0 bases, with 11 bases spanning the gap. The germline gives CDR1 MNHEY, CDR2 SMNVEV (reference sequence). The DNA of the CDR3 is TGTGCCAGCAGTTTCCGGACGGGGTACCAAGAGACCCAGTACTTC. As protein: CASSFRTGYQETQYF.

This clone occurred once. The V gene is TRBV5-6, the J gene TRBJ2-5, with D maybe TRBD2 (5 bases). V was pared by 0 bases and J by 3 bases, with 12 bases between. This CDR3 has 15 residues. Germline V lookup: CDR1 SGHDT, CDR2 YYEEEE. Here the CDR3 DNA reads TGTGCCAGCAGCTTGGCGGCTAGCACCGAAGAGACCCAGTACTTC. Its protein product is CASSLAASTEETQYF.